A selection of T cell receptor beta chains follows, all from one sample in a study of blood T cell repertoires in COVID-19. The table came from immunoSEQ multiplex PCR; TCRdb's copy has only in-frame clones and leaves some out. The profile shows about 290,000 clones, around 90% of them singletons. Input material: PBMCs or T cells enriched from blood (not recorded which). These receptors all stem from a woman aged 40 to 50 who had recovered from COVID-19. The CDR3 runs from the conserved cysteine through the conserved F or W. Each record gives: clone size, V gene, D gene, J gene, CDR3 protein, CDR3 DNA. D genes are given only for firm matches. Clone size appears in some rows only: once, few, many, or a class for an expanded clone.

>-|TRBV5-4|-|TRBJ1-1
CASSSEGAEAFF
TGTGCCAGCAGCTCCGAGGGCGCTGAAGCTTTCTTT
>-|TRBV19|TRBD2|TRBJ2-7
CASSITTSGSYEQYF
TGTGCCAGTAGTATTACTACTAGCGGATCCTACGAGCAGTACTTC
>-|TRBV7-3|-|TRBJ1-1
CASSVGSNTEAFF
TGTGCCAGCAGCGTCGGGTCGAACACTGAAGCTTTCTTT
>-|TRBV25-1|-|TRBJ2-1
CASSEQEQFF
TGTGCCAGCAGTGAACAGGAGCAGTTCTTC
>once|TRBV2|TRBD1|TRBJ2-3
CASILMDRVNTDTQYF
TGTGCCAGCATTTTGATGGACAGGGTGAACACAGATACGCAGTATTTT
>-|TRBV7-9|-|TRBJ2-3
CASSSSTDTQYF
TGTGCCAGCAGCTCTAGCACAGATACGCAGTATTTT
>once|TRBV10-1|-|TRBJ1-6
CATPRGGRGSPLHF
TGCGCCACCCCACGGGGGGGGCGAGGTTCACCCCTCCACTTT
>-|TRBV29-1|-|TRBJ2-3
CSAKASTDTQYF
TGCAGCGCCAAAGCCTCCACAGATACGCAGTATTTT
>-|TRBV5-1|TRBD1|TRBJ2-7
CASSLGGTGGDEQYF
TGCGCCAGCAGCTTGGGAGGGACAGGGGGTGACGAGCAGTACTTC
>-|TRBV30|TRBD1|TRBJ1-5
CAWGFAGQGTQPQHF
TGTGCCTGGGGTTTCGCTGGACAGGGTACTCAGCCCCAGCATTTT
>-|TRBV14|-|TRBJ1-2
CASSHARNYGYTF
TGTGCCAGCAGCCACGCGCGCAACTATGGCTACACCTTC
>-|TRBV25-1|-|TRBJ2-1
CASSGPSGPAHNEQFF
TGTGCCAGCAGTGGACCAAGCGGGCCGGCTCACAATGAGCAGTTCTTC
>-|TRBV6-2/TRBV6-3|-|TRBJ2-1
CASSGRVYNEQFF
TGTGCCAGCAGCGGGCGGGTCTACAATGAGCAGTTCTTC
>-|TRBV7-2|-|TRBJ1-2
CASSSQGGGDYGYTF
TGTGCCAGCAGCTCCCAGGGAGGAGGCGACTATGGCTACACCTTC
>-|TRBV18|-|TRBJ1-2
CASSTFGQTYGYTF
TGTGCCAGCTCGACCTTTGGGCAGACCTATGGCTACACCTTC
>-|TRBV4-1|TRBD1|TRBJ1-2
CASSRRQGLYDGYTF
TGCGCCAGCAGCCGCAGACAGGGGTTATACGATGGCTACACCTTC
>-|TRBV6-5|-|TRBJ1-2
CASSYQGGGNYGYTF
TGTGCCAGCAGTTATCAGGGCGGTGGTAACTATGGCTACACCTTC
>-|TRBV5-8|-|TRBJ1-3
CASSLGTDSGNTIYF
TGTGCCAGCAGCTTGGGCACAGACTCTGGAAACACCATATATTTT
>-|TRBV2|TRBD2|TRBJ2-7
CASSDSGTTNHEQYF
TGTGCCAGCAGTGATTCCGGGACTACGAACCACGAGCAGTACTTC
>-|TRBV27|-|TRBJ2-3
CASTFPDTQYF
TGTGCCAGCACCTTCCCGGATACGCAGTATTTT
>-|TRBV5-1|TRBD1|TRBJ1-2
CASSPSGTGMEGYTF
TGCGCCAGCAGCCCATCCGGGACAGGGATGGAGGGCTACACCTTC
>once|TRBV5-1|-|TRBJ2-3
CASSLLAPDTQYF
TGCGCCAGCAGCTTACTAGCCCCAGATACGCAGTATTTT